The T cell receptor beta chain under discussion was sequenced for a study of blood T cell repertoires in COVID-19. Study at large: The United States, Italy and Spain were the sources of the acute and convalescent COVID-19 samples. In each case, the material was cDNA or gDNA derived from T cells, B-cell-depleted T cells, or PBMCs.

Seattle patients were enrolled while actively infected and followed longitudinally. Original methodology: Cell counts per sample came from amplifying reference gene primers. Sequenced by immunoSEQ multiplex PCR; TCRdb stores in-frame clones only, minus some. V and J calls and clone size follow that table, whereas D and trimming were derived from the DNA. The sample includes about 160,000 clones, approximately 81% of them seen just once. The sample consisted of peripheral blood. The TCR originated in a woman in her 50s with COVID-19, enrolled during active disease.

The DNA for the CDR3 is TGTGCCAGTAGTACCGGGAGCGGGCCGGCCCAAGAGACCCAGTACTTC. Amino acid sequence: CASSTGSGPAQETQYF. The chain recombines TRBV19 with TRBJ2-5; possibly TRBD2 for D (6 bases). CDR1 and CDR2 (germline): LNHDA, SQIVND (reference sequence). The V gene lost 4 bases and the J gene lost 1 base, with 16 bases spanning the gap. This CDR3 comprises 16 residues.